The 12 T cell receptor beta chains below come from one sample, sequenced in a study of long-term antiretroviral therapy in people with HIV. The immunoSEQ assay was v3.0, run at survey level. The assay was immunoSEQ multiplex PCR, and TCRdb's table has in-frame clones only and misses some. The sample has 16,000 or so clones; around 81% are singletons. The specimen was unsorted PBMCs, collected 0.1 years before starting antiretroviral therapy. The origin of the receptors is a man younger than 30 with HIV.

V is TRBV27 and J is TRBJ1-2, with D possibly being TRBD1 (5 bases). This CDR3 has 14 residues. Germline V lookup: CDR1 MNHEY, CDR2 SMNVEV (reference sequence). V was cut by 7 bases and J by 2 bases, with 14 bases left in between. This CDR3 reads CASTPGWGNYGYTF. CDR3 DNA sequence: TGTGCCAGCACTCCCGGGTGGGGCAACTATGGCTACACCTTC.

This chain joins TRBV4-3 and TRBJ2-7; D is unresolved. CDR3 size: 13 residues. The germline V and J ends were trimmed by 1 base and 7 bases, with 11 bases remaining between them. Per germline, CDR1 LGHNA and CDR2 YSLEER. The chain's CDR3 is CASSQGTSEEQYF. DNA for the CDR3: TGCGCCAGCAGCCAAGGGACGTCAGAAGAGCAGTACTTC.

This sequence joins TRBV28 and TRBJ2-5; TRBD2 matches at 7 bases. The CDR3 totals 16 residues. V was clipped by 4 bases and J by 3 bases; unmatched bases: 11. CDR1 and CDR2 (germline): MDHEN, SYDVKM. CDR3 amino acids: CASSSGDREAEETQYF. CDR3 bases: TGTGCCAGCAGTTCCGGGGACCGGGAGGCCGAAGAGACCCAGTACTTC.

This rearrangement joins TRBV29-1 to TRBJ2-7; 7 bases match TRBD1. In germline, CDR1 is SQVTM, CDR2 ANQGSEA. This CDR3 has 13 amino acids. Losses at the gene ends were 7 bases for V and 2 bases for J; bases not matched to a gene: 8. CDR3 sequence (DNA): TGCAGCGCCGCACCGGGACAGCCCTACGAGCAGTACTTC. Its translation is CSAAPGQPYEQYF.

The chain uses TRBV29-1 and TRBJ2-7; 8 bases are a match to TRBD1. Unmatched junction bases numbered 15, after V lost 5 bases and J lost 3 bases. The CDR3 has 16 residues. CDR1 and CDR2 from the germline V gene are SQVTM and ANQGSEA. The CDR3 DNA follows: TGCAGCGTTCAGGGTGAGTGGCAGGGGGCTCTCTACGAGCAGTACTTC. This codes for CSVQGEWQGALYEQYF.

CDR3 protein: CASSQARGLAGEGYEQYF. For the CDR3, the DNA is TGCGCCAGCAGCCAAGCGCGGGGACTAGCGGGAGAGGGCTACGAGCAGTACTTC. The V gene is TRBV4-1, the J gene TRBJ2-7; 14 nucleotides line up with TRBD2. V gave up 1 base and J gave up 3 bases; unmatched junction bases: 8. The CDR3 is made up of 18 amino acids. Germline CDR1 is MGHRA and CDR2 is YSYEKL.

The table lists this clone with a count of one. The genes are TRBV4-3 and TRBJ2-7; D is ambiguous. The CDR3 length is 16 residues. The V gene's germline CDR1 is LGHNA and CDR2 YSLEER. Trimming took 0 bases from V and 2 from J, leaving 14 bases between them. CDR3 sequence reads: CASSQDYASATYEQYF. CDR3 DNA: TGCGCCAGCAGCCAAGATTATGCCAGCGCTACCTACGAGCAGTACTTC.

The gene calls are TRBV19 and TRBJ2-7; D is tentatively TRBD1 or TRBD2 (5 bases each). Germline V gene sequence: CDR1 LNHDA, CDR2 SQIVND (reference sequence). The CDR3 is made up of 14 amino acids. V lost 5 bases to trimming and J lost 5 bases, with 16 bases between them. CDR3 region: CASSARDRVDEQYF. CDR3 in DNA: TGTGCCAGTAGTGCTCGGGACCGCGTGGACGAGCAGTACTTC.

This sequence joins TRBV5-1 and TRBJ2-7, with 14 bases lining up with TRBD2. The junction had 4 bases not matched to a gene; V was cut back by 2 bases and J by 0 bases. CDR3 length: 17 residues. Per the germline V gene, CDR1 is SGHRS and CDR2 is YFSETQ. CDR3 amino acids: CASSFRLAGGSSYEQYF. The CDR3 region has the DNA TGCGCCAGCAGCTTTAGACTAGCGGGAGGGTCCTCCTACGAGCAGTACTTC.

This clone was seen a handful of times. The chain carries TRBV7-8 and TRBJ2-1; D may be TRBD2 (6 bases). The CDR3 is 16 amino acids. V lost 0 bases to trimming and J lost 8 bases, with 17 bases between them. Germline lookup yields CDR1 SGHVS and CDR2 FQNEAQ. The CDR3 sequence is CASSLAGRNFVYEQFF. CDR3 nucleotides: TGTGCCAGCAGCTTAGCCGGGAGAAATTTCGTGTATGAGCAGTTCTTC.

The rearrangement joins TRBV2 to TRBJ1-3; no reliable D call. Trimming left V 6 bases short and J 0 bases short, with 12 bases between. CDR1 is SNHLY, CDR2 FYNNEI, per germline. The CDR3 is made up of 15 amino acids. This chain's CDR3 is CASRKTPSSGNTIYF. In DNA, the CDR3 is TGTGCCAGCAGGAAGACACCTAGCTCTGGAAACACCATATATTTT.

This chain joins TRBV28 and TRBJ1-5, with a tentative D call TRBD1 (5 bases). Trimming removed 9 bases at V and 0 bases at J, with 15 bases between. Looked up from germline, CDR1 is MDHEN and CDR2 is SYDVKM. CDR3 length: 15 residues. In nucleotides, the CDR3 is TGTGCCAGGGGGTCAAAAGGGGATAGCAATCAGCCCCAGCATTTT. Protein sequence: CARGSKGDSNQPQHF.